The clone carrying this TCR beta chain was picked up many times. This specimen belongs to a study of T cells in Graves' hyperthyroidism and ophthalmopathy. TCR beta CDR3 regions were amplified from RNA transcripts. Researchers ran a first-round RT-PCR on the TCR CDR3 using the HTBI primer set. TCRdb reprocessed the multiplex PCR reads with MiXCR, giving one entry per CDR3 protein. The sample shows approximately 520,000 distinct CDR3 sequences, roughly 24% of them seen only once. Germline CDR1 MGHDK, CDR2 SYGVNS. The V segment lost 6 bases and the J segment 3 bases; nucleotides outside the gene matches: 10. This CDR3 is built from 15 residues.

The origin of this receptor is a woman aged 30 to 39 with Graves' ophthalmopathy. Sample: blood. The genes are TRBV25-1 and TRBJ2-7; 8 positions agree with TRBD1. This CDR3 is CASSIRGRGNYEQYF. The CDR3 DNA is TGTGCCAGCAGCATCAGGGGGCGCGGGAACTACGAGCAGTACTTC.